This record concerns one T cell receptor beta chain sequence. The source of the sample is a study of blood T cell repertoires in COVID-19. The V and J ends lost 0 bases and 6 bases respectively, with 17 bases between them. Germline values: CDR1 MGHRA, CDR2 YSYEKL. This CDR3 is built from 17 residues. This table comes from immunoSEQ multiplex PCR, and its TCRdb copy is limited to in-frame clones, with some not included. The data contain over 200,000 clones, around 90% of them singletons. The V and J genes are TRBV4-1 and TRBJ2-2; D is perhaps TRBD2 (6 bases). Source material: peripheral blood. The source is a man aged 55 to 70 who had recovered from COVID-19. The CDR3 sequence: CASSQDSGYQGAGELFF. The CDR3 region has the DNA TGCGCCAGCAGCCAAGATAGCGGCTACCAGGGAGCCGGGGAGCTGTTTTTT.